These 5 T cell receptor beta chains were sequenced from one sample in a study of T cells in Graves' hyperthyroidism and ophthalmopathy. RNA transcripts gave rise to amplified TCR beta CDR3 regions. HTBI primers were the set used in a first-round RT-PCR of the TCR CDR3. MiXCR, applied by TCRdb to the multiplex PCR reads, yields one record per CDR3 protein. The sample holds hundreds of thousands of distinct CDR3 sequences, about 43% seen once. Sequenced input: peripheral blood or thyroid tissue (not recorded which). The receptors were sampled from a young woman with Graves' hyperthyroidism.

This clonotype was seen only a few times. The chain links TRBV9 to TRBJ2-5, with 8 bases identical to TRBD1. J was trimmed by 0 bases and V by 4 bases; bases with no gene match: 2. This CDR3 is built from 14 residues. Germline V gene lookup returns CDR1 SGDLS and CDR2 YYNGEE. The DNA for the CDR3 is TGTGCCAGCAGCCGGACAGGGTACCAAGAGACCCAGTACTTC. Protein product: CASSRTGYQETQYF.

This clonotype came up a few times. This chain connects TRBV2 to TRBJ2-5; no definite D call. This CDR3 is 14 amino acids long. Trimming left V 6 bases short and J 4 bases short, with 15 bases between. Germline-derived CDR1 and CDR2 are SNHLY and FYNNEI. The CDR3 nucleotides read TGTGCCAGCAGCTCCCTGCTAGTCCCAGAGACCCAGTACTTC. Protein: CASSSLLVPETQYF.

The chain recombines TRBV7-8 with TRBJ1-1; no clear D. Germline lookup yields CDR1 SGHVS and CDR2 FQNEAQ. CDR3 length: 14 amino acids. Trimming pared 6 bases from V and 5 bases from J, leaving 16 bases between. In nucleotides, the CDR3 is TGTGCCAGCAGTTTCTCCATGACTAGGACTGAAGCTTTCTTT. Its translation is CASSFSMTRTEAFF.

This chain connects TRBV6-5 to TRBJ1-6; D uncertain. Trimming stripped 4 bases from V and 6 bases from J, with 13 bases between. The germline V gene encodes CDR1 MNHEY and CDR2 SVGAGI. This CDR3 spans 15 amino acids. CDR3: CASSSLELGNSPLHF. CDR3 in DNA: TGTGCCAGCAGTTCCCTGGAGTTGGGTAATTCACCCCTCCACTTT.

This clonotype was counted a few times. The genes are TRBV29-1 and TRBJ2-7; D is ambiguous. Trimming took 3 bases from V and 4 from J, leaving 16 bases between them. CDR1 SQVTM and CDR2 ANQGSEA come from the germline V gene. The CDR3 contains 14 residues. The CDR3 DNA sequence: TGCAGCGTTGAGGGCCCCGAATGGGGTTACGAGCAGTACTTC. Translated: CSVEGPEWGYEQYF.